The next 5 T cell receptor beta chains were all read from a single sample in a study of blood T cell repertoires in COVID-19. Sequenced by immunoSEQ multiplex PCR; TCRdb stores in-frame clones only, minus some. The sample yields nearly 350,000 clones, less than 90% seen once. The sample taken for sequencing was PBMCs or T cells enriched from blood (not recorded which). These receptors all come from a woman in her twenties or thirties who had recovered from COVID-19.

This clone was seen only once. This chain connects TRBV11-2 to TRBJ2-7; 8 bases are shared with TRBD2. The CDR3 is 15 amino acids. J was trimmed by 2 bases and V by 8 bases; bases with no gene match: 11. Germline V CDR1 and CDR2: SGHAT, FQNNGV. The CDR3 nucleotides are TGTGCCAGCGAGGTCGGGGGGGCGGTACCCTACGAGCAGTACTTC. Its protein is CASEVGGAVPYEQYF.

As to this clone: Its ends do not fully match the called genes, so a read error is possible. CDR3 coding DNA: TGTGCCAGCAGTAACTCGGGACAGCTGAACACTGAAGCTTTCTTT. Its translation is CASSNSGQLNTEAFF. This chain joins TRBV6-2 or TRBV6-3 and TRBJ1-1, with 7 positions matching TRBD1. The CDR3 runs 15 residues. Per the germline V gene, CDR1 is MNHEY and CDR2 is SVGEGT.

The chain has TRBV14 and TRBJ1-1, with 10 bases matching TRBD1. The CDR3 spans 16 residues. Trimming at V came to 4 bases and at J to 3 bases, leaving 8 bases not matched to a gene. Per the germline V gene, CDR1 is SGHDN and CDR2 is FVKESK. The CDR3 spells CASSRVIGTGDTEAFF. The CDR3 coding sequence is TGTGCCAGCAGCCGGGTCATAGGGACAGGGGACACTGAAGCTTTCTTT.

This rearrangement joins TRBV4-1 to TRBJ1-3; 8 nucleotides align to TRBD1. The CDR3 totals 18 residues. The ends lost 0 bases at V and 1 base at J; junction bases unmatched: 8. Germline assignment: CDR1 MGHRA and CDR2 YSYEKL. CDR3 amino acids: CASSQDITGQGSGNTIYF. The CDR3 DNA is TGCGCCAGCAGCCAAGATATAACCGGACAGGGTTCTGGAAACACCATATATTTT.

The J gene is TRBJ2-7, the V gene TRBV5-4; D is undetermined. V shed 4 bases and J shed 0 bases, with 11 bases lying between them. Germline loops: CDR1 SGHNT, CDR2 YYREEE (reference sequence). This CDR3 is built from 14 residues. This CDR3 reads CASSLGVVSYEQYF. The CDR3, as DNA: TGTGCCAGCAGCCTAGGCGTAGTCTCCTACGAGCAGTACTTC. Complete variable domain (other parts from reference TRBV5-4 and TRBJ2-7): ETGVTQSPTHLIKTRGQQVTLRCSSQSGHNTVSWYQQALGQGPQFIFQYYREEENGRGNFPPRFSGLQFPNYSSELNVNALELDDSALYLCASSLGVVSYEQYFGPGTRLTVT.